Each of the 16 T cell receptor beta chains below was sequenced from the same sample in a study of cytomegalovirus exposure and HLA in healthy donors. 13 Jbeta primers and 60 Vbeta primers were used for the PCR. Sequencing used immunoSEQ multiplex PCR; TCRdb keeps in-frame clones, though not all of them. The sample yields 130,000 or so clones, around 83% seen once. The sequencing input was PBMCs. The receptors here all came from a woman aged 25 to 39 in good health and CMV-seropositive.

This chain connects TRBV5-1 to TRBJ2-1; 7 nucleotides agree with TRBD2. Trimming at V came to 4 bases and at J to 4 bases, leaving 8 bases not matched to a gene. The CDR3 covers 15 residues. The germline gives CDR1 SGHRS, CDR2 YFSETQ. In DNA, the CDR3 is TGCGCCAGCAGCCCGGCGTGGGGGGGGTACAATGAGCAGTTCTTC. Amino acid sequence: CASSPAWGGYNEQFF.

The DNA of the CDR3 is TGTGCCAGCAGCTTGTTCGCGGGGAATGAGCAGTTCTTC. It codes for CASSLFAGNEQFF. The V call is TRBV5-8, the J call TRBJ2-1, with D maybe TRBD2 (6 bases). The CDR3 spans 13 residues. Germline CDR1 reads SGHTS; CDR2 reads YDEGEE. V lost 1 base and J lost 7, with 9 bases in between.

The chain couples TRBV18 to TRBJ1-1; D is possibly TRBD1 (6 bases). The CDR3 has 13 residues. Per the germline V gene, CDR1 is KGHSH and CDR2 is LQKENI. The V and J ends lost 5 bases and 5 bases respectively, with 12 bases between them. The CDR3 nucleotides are TGTGCCAGCTCATTTTACAGGGAGACTGAAGCTTTCTTT. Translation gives CASSFYRETEAFF.

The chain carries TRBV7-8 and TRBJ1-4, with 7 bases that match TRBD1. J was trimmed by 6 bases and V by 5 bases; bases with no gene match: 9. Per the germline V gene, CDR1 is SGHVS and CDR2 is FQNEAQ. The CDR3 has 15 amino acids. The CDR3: CASSGSTGRDEKLFF. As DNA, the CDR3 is TGTGCCAGCAGCGGATCGACAGGGCGGGATGAAAAACTGTTTTTT.

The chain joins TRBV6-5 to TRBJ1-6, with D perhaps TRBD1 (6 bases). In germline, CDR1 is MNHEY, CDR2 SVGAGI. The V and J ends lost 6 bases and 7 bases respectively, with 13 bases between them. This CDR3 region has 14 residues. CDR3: CASSRQASNSPLHF. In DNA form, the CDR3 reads TGTGCCAGCAGCCGACAGGCAAGCAATTCACCCCTCCACTTT.

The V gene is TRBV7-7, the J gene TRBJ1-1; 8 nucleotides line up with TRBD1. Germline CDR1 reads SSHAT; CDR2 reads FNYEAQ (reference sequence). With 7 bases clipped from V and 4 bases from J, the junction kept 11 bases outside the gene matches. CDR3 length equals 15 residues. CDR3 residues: CASNPLDRGATEAFF. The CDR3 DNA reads TGTGCCAGCAACCCGCTTGACAGGGGCGCCACTGAAGCTTTCTTT.

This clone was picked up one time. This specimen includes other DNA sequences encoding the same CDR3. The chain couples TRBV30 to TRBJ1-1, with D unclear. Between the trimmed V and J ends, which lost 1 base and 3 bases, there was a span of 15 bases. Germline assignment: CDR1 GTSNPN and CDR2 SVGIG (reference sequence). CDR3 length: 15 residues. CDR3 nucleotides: TGTGCCTGGAGTGAGCTGGGAGGACCCGACACTGAAGCTTTCTTT. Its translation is CAWSELGGPDTEAFF.

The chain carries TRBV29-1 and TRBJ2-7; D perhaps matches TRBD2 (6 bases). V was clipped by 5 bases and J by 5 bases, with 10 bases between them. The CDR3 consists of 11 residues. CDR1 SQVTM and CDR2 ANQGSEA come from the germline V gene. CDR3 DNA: TGCAGCGTTTGGGAGGCACACGAGCAGTACTTC. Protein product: CSVWEAHEQYF.

CDR3 sequence: CASSLLASDYNEQFF. Here the CDR3 DNA reads TGCGCCAGCAGCTTGCTGGCTAGCGACTACAATGAGCAGTTCTTC. The chain has TRBV5-1 and TRBJ2-1, with a tentative D call TRBD2 (6 bases). V was trimmed by 1 base and J by 3 bases, leaving 11 bases between them. The CDR3 is 15 amino acids. Germline values: CDR1 SGHRS, CDR2 YFSETQ.

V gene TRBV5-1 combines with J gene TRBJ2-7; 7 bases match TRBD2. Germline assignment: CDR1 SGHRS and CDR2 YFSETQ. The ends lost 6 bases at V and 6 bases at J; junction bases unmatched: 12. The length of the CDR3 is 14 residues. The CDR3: CASKLGTGGTEQYF. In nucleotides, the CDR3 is TGCGCCAGCAAACTCGGGACGGGGGGTACCGAGCAGTACTTC.

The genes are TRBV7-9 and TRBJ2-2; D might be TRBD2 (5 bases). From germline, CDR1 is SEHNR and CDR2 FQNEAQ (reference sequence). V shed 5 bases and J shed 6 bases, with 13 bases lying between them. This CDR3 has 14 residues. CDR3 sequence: CASSPSLDSGELFF. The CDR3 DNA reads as TGTGCCAGCAGCCCCTCTTTGGACTCCGGGGAGCTGTTTTTT.

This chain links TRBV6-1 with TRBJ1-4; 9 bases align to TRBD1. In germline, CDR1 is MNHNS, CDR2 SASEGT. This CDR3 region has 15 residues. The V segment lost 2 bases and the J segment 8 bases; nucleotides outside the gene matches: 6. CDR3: CASSESGTGWEKLFF. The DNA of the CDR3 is TGTGCCAGCAGTGAATCCGGGACAGGGTGGGAAAAACTGTTTTTT.

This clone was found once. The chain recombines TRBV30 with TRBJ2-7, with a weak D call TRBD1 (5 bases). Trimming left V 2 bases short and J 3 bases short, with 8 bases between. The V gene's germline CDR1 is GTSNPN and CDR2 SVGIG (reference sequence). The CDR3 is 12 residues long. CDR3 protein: CAWSLTGYEQYF. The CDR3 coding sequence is TGTGCCTGGAGTCTAACAGGCTACGAGCAGTACTTC. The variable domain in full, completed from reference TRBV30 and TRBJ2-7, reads SQTIHQWPATLVQPVGSPLSLECTVEGTSNPNLYWYRQAAGRGLQLLFYSVGIGQISSEVPQNLSASRPQDRQFILSSKKLLLSDSGFYLCAWSLTGYEQYFGPGTRLTVT.

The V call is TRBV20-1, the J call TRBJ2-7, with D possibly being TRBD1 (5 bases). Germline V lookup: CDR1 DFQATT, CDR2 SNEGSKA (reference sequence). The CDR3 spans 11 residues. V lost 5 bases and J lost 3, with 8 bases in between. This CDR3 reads CSALQVYEQYF. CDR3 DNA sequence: TGCAGTGCTCTACAGGTCTACGAGCAGTACTTC.

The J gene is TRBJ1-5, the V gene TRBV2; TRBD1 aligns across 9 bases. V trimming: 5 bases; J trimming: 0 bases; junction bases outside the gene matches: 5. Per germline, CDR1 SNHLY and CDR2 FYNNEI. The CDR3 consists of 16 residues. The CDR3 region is CASSTGGSFSNQPQHF. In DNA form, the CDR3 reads TGTGCCAGCAGTACAGGGGGCTCCTTTAGCAATCAGCCCCAGCATTTT.

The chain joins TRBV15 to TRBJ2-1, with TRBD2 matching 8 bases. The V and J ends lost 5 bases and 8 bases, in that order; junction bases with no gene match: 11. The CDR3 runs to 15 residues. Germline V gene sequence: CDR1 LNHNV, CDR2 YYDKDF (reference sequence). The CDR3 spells CATSRRGGQVYEQFF. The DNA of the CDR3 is TGTGCCACCAGCCGTCGGGGGGGCCAAGTATATGAGCAGTTCTTC.